The 25 T cell receptor beta chains presented below share a single source sample, sequenced in a study of blood T cell repertoires in COVID-19. Assay used: immunoSEQ multiplex PCR; TCRdb lists only in-frame clones, some missing. Of fewer than 30,000 clones in the sample, around nine tenths were seen once. Sequences were obtained from peripheral blood. The source of these receptors is a man aged 50 or older with active COVID-19.

The chain is built from TRBV4-3 and TRBJ2-7, with 10 positions matching TRBD2. The V segment lost 0 bases and the J segment 4 bases; nucleotides outside the gene matches: 6. Germline loops: CDR1 LGHNA, CDR2 YSLEER. The CDR3 is 16 amino acids. The CDR3 coding sequence is TGCGCCAGCAGCCAAGATCAAGCGGGAGGGTTATACGAGCAGTACTTC. Translating it yields CASSQDQAGGLYEQYF.

The chain joins TRBV11-3 to TRBJ1-1; D remains unclear. The germline V and J ends were trimmed by 5 bases and 4 bases, with 11 bases remaining between them. CDR3 length: 13 amino acids. Germline assignment: CDR1 SGHNT and CDR2 YENEEA. Here the CDR3 DNA reads TGTGCCAGCAGCCCAACAGTTGGCACTGAAGCTTTCTTT. Its protein product is CASSPTVGTEAFF.

CDR3 loop: CAISERAGYNSPLHF. DNA for the CDR3: TGTGCCATCAGTGAAAGGGCAGGGTATAATTCACCCCTCCACTTT. The V and J genes are TRBV10-3 and TRBJ1-6; a possible D gene is TRBD1 (5 bases). Germline V gene data show CDR1 as ENHRY and CDR2 as SYGVKD. The CDR3 contains 15 residues. V lost 3 bases and J 4 bases, leaving 10 bases between the germline ends.

The chain employs TRBV19 and TRBJ2-6, with a possible D match to TRBD1 (5 bases). From germline, CDR1 is LNHDA and CDR2 SQIVND (reference sequence). The CDR3 runs to 15 residues. V was trimmed by 7 bases and J by 3 bases, leaving 13 bases between them. The CDR3 loop is CASKRQRYGANVLTF. The DNA for the CDR3 is TGTGCCAGTAAACGACAGAGGTATGGGGCCAACGTCCTGACTTTC.

The V call is TRBV2, the J call TRBJ1-2; 7 positions match TRBD1. V dropped 5 bases and J dropped 5; count of bases not matched to a gene: 5. CDR3 length equals 13 residues. In germline, CDR1 is SNHLY, CDR2 FYNNEI. The CDR3 DNA reads as TGTGCCAGCAGTAGGGGGCAAGGGTATGGCTACACCTTC. It translates to CASSRGQGYGYTF.

The CDR3 loop is CASSETAWNSPLHF. CDR3 DNA: TGTGCCAGCAGCGAGACAGCTTGGAATTCACCCCTCCACTTT. V usage is TRBV7-3 and J usage is TRBJ1-6, with D perhaps TRBD1 (5 bases). Germline CDR1 and CDR2: SGHTA and FQGTGA. This CDR3 is 14 amino acids long. Between the trimmed V and J ends, which lost 5 bases and 7 bases, there was a span of 12 bases.

V usage is TRBV28 and J usage is TRBJ1-2; 9 nucleotides align to TRBD1. The CDR3 covers 14 residues. J lost 7 bases, V lost 10 bases, and 13 bases had no gene match. Per germline, CDR1 MDHEN and CDR2 SYDVKM. The CDR3 DNA reads TGTGCCACCTACAGCAACAGGGGGCATTCTGGCTACACCTTC. Protein product: CATYSNRGHSGYTF.

V and J are TRBV6-2 or TRBV6-3 and TRBJ2-7; TRBD1 agrees at 7 bases. Germline V gives CDR1 MNHEY, CDR2 SVGEGT. With V trimmed by 0 bases and J by 6 bases, 5 bases remained unmatched. The CDR3 has 14 amino acids. The DNA of the CDR3 is TGTGCCAGCAGTTACTCAAACAGGGGTGGCGAGCAGTACTTC. This encodes CASSYSNRGGEQYF.

The chain recombines TRBV29-1 with TRBJ1-2, with unresolved D. CDR1 SQVTM and CDR2 ANQGSEA come from the germline V gene. Trimming took off 7 bases at V and 2 bases at J, with 8 bases between the two ends. This CDR3 has 11 amino acids. The CDR3 loop reads CSAGSNYGYTF. The CDR3, as DNA: TGCAGCGCCGGGTCCAACTATGGCTACACCTTC.

This clone has just a few counts. The chain couples TRBV7-2 to TRBJ1-1, with 7 bases lining up with TRBD1. The CDR3 has 14 amino acids. Germline V lookup: CDR1 SGHTA, CDR2 FQGNSA. V shed 5 bases, J shed 1 base, and the junction held 4 bases outside the gene matches. CDR3 in DNA: TGTGCCAGCAGCGCCTCAGGGGGGAACACTGAAGCTTTCTTT. The encoded protein is CASSASGGNTEAFF.

As regards this clone: The junction differs from germline at one of its ends, possibly a read error. V usage is TRBV12-3 or TRBV12-4 and J usage is TRBJ2-7, with 12 bases fitting TRBD2. The CDR3 spans 13 residues. The CDR3 sequence: CASSLAGGDEQYF. CDR3 nucleotides: TGTGCCAGCAGTCTAGCGGGAGGGGACGAGCAGTACTTC.

The chain carries TRBV18 and TRBJ2-1; 7 nucleotides line up with TRBD2. With 3 bases clipped from V and 8 bases from J, the junction kept 7 bases outside the gene matches. There are 14 residues in the CDR3. Germline values: CDR1 KGHSH, CDR2 LQKENI. Here the CDR3 reads CASSPGEGRDEQFF. DNA for the CDR3: TGTGCCAGCTCACCGGGGGAGGGCCGCGATGAGCAGTTCTTC.

The rearrangement links TRBV9 to TRBJ1-3, with a possible D match to TRBD1 (5 bases). The CDR3 extends over 15 amino acids. Germline loops: CDR1 SGDLS, CDR2 YYNGEE. V was trimmed by 3 bases and J by 1 base, leaving 11 bases between them. The DNA of the CDR3 is TGTGCCAGCAGCGAACAGACAGCGTCTGGAAACACCATATATTTT. Translation gives CASSEQTASGNTIYF.

The rearrangement uses TRBV3-1 (or the pseudogene TRBV3-2) and TRBJ2-5, with TRBD1 matching 7 bases. CDR1 LGHDT and CDR2 YNNKEL come from the germline V gene (reference sequence). The CDR3 is 14 residues long. Trimming took 4 bases from V and 3 from J; bases not matched to a gene: 5. CDR3 in amino acids: CASSPYGQEETQYF. CDR3 sequence (DNA): TGTGCCAGCAGCCCGTATGGACAGGAAGAGACCCAGTACTTC.

The table lists this clone with a count of one. The chain joins TRBV3-1 (or the pseudogene TRBV3-2) to TRBJ1-2, with no clear D. The CDR3 sequence is 13 residues long. The germline V gene has CDR1 LGHDT and CDR2 YNNKEL (reference sequence). Trimming left V 2 bases short and J 7 bases short, with 11 bases between. This CDR3 is CASSQIRDTGYTF. The CDR3 DNA follows: TGTGCCAGCAGCCAAATCAGAGACACTGGCTACACCTTC.

This clone is a singleton in its sample. The rearrangement links TRBV18 to TRBJ1-6; D remains ambiguous. Trimming took 6 bases from V and 0 from J, leaving 6 bases between them. There are 14 residues in the CDR3. The germline CDR1 and CDR2 sequences are KGHSH and LQKENI. The CDR3 protein is CASSRSSYNSPLHF. CDR3 DNA sequence: TGTGCCAGCTCCCGGAGCTCCTATAATTCACCCCTCCACTTT. Filled out from reference TRBV18 and TRBJ1-6, the complete variable domain reads NAGVMQNPRHLVRRRGQEARLRCSPMKGHSHVYWYRQLPEEGLKFMVYLQKENIIDESGMPKERFSAEFPKEGPSILRIQQVVRGDSAAYFCASSRSSYNSPLHFGNGTRLTVT.

This clone was detected only once. The chain links TRBV18 to TRBJ2-6; 7 nucleotides line up with TRBD2. CDR1 is KGHSH and CDR2 is LQKENI in the germline V gene. J lost 0 bases, V lost 2 bases, and 4 bases had no gene match. The CDR3 is made up of 17 amino acids. CDR3: CASSPALASSGANVLTF. The CDR3, as DNA: TGTGCCAGCTCACCAGCACTAGCGAGCTCTGGGGCCAACGTCCTGACTTTC.

In this sample, this clone turned up a few times. The chain links TRBV29-1 to TRBJ1-1, with TRBD1 matching over 9 bases. CDR3 size: 13 residues. Germline trimming cut 7 bases from V and 5 bases from J; bases unmatched to any gene: 8. Per germline, CDR1 SQVTM and CDR2 ANQGSEA. CDR3 region: CSGEDRGGTEAFF. Here the CDR3 DNA reads TGCAGCGGAGAGGACAGGGGTGGGACTGAAGCTTTCTTT.

This rearrangement joins TRBV3-1 (or the pseudogene TRBV3-2) to TRBJ2-5, with 11 bases fitting TRBD1. J gave up 4 bases and V 4 bases, and 8 bases lay outside the gene matches. This CDR3 has 16 amino acids. Germline CDR1 reads LGHDT; CDR2 reads YNNKEL (reference sequence). CDR3 residues: CASSLGTGGSVETQYF. The CDR3 DNA reads as TGTGCCAGCAGCCTAGGGACAGGGGGTTCGGTAGAGACCCAGTACTTC.

This rearrangement joins TRBV7-9 to TRBJ2-3, with TRBD1 matching over 9 bases. CDR1 is SEHNR, CDR2 FQNEAQ, per germline (reference sequence). Trimming removed 1 base from V and 9 bases from J; junction bases left unmatched: 5. This CDR3 region has 14 residues. The CDR3, as DNA: TGTGCCAGCAGCTTAGTAACAGGGGGCTCGACGCAGTATTTT. Protein sequence: CASSLVTGGSTQYF.

This chain joins TRBV28 and TRBJ2-1, with D perhaps matching TRBD2 (6 bases). The CDR3 is 14 residues long. Trimming left V 6 bases short and J 0 bases short, with 9 bases between. Germline CDR1 reads MDHEN; CDR2 reads SYDVKM. The CDR3 loop reads CASRAGRSYNEQFF. CDR3 sequence (DNA): TGTGCCAGCAGAGCGGGCCGCTCCTACAATGAGCAGTTCTTC.

The chain joins TRBV27 to TRBJ2-2; possibly TRBD2 for D (6 bases). Per the germline V gene, CDR1 is MNHEY and CDR2 is SMNVEV (reference sequence). This CDR3 comprises 15 residues. V was pared by 6 bases and J by 4 bases, with 15 bases between. This CDR3 reads CASSRLDYLTGELFF. The CDR3 DNA reads TGTGCCAGCAGCAGGTTGGACTACCTCACCGGGGAGCTGTTTTTT.

The genes are TRBV19 and TRBJ1-4, with no clear D. Trimming left V 5 bases short and J 0 bases short, with 7 bases between. This CDR3 spans 14 amino acids. The V gene's germline CDR1 is LNHDA and CDR2 SQIVND (reference sequence). CDR3 residues: CASSGVATNEKLFF. CDR3 nucleotide sequence: TGTGCCAGTAGTGGAGTTGCAACTAATGAAAAACTGTTTTTT.

The chain has TRBV11-3 and TRBJ2-7; the D gene is possibly TRBD2 (5 bases). The V end lost 4 bases, the J end lost 4 bases, and 14 bases lay between the germline ends. This CDR3 comprises 14 residues. CDR1 and CDR2 from the germline V gene are SGHNT and YENEEA. CDR3 residues: CASSSSGVRYEQYF. In DNA, the CDR3 is TGTGCCAGCAGCTCCTCCGGGGTGAGGTACGAGCAGTACTTC.

The chain recombines TRBV5-1 with TRBJ2-1; D remains ambiguous. The germline V gene encodes CDR1 SGHRS and CDR2 YFSETQ. The CDR3 is 14 residues long. The germline V and J ends were trimmed by 2 bases and 6 bases, with 12 bases remaining between them. CDR3 nucleotide sequence: TGCGCCAGCAGCTTTTCCGGGTTAGCCAATGAGCAGTTCTTC. It codes for CASSFSGLANEQFF.